Listed below are T cell receptor beta chains from one sample, sequenced in a study of blood T cell repertoires in COVID-19. Measured with immunoSEQ multiplex PCR; TCRdb has only the in-frame clones, and not every one. The sample holds some 490,000 clones, 80% to 90% seen once. The sequenced sample was peripheral blood. The receptors originated from a human donor in a cohort sampled during active COVID-19. Each CDR3 is given with its conserved first and last residue. A D gene is named only where the DNA matches it firmly. The listing skips clone size in some rows; elsewhere it reads once, few, many or a size class.

. | TRBJ1-4 | . | TRBV6-5 | TGTGCCAGCAGTTCAGGGGTAAAGGGTGAAAAACTGTTTTTT | CASSSGVKGEKLFF
TRBD2 | TRBJ2-1 | . | TRBV5-1 | TGCGCCAGCAGCTTGGCCTCTGTAGCGGGGGTAAATGAGCAGTTCTTC | CASSLASVAGVNEQFF
. | TRBJ1-6 | . | TRBV25-1 | TGTGCCAGCAGTTCCAGGCAGAATTCACCCCTCCACTTT | CASSSRQNSPLHF
. | TRBJ2-1 | . | TRBV27 | TGTGCCAGCAGTTTCCAGCGGAACTACAATGAGCAGTTCTTC | CASSFQRNYNEQFF
TRBD2 | TRBJ2-3 | . | TRBV10-2 | TGCGCCAGCAGTCAGACTAGCCGAGTTGGGGCGGTCACAGATACGCAGTATTTT | CASSQTSRVGAVTDTQYF
TRBD2 | TRBJ2-5 | . | TRBV19 | TGTGCCAGTAGTATAGATTCGGGACTAGCGGGGCAAGAGACCCAGTACTTC | CASSIDSGLAGQETQYF
. | TRBJ1-1 | . | TRBV19 | TGTGCCAGTAGTATGTTCGGGGACACTGAAGCTTTCTTT | CASSMFGDTEAFF
. | TRBJ2-1 | . | TRBV7-2 | TGTGCCAGCAGCCCACCGGGACTTCGGCCGGGCAATGAGCAGTTCTTC | CASSPPGLRPGNEQFF
. | TRBJ1-5 | . | TRBV7-2 | TGTGCCAGCAGCCCCACGGGGGGGATCAATCAGCCCCAGCATTTT | CASSPTGGINQPQHF
TRBD2 | TRBJ2-1 | . | TRBV5-1 | TGCGCCAGCAGCTTGGGGACTAGCGGGAGGGCTTCCTACAATGAGCAGTTCTTC | CASSLGTSGRASYNEQFF
. | TRBJ2-2 | . | TRBV7-6 | TGTGCCAGCAGCTGGGCAGGGGAGCTCACCGGGGAGCTGTTTTTT | CASSWAGELTGELFF
. | TRBJ1-5 | . | TRBV12-5 | TGTGCTAGTGGTCCTGGAGTGGAGCAGCCCCAGCATTTT | CASGPGVEQPQHF
TRBD1 | TRBJ2-1 | . | TRBV19 | TGTGCCAGTAGTATCCGCGACTTCGACAGGGATGAGCAGTTCTTC | CASSIRDFDRDEQFF
. | TRBJ2-7 | . | TRBV7-3 | TGTGCCAGCAGCCCCGGACAGAGCTACGAGCAGTACTTC | CASSPGQSYEQYF
. | TRBJ2-5 | . | TRBV9 | TGTGCCAGCAGCGTAGGCCGACAGGTCGGGTACCAAGAGACCCAGTACTTC | CASSVGRQVGYQETQYF
TRBD2 | TRBJ2-7 | . | TRBV6-5 | TGTGCCAGCAGTTACTCGATCCGGCTAGCGGGAGTTGAGCAGTACTTC | CASSYSIRLAGVEQYF
TRBD2 | TRBJ2-1 | once | TRBV29-1 | TGCAGCGTAAGCGGGAGAACTTACAATGAGCAGTTCTTC | CSVSGRTYNEQFF
TRBD1 | TRBJ2-7 | . | TRBV4-1 | TGCGCCAGCAGCCTTACCTTGGGACAGGCTTACGAGCAGTACTTC | CASSLTLGQAYEQYF
. | TRBJ2-3 | . | TRBV5-6 | TGTGCCAGCAGCTGGGGGGTTCCGGGCCCAGATACGCAGTATTTT | CASSWGVPGPDTQYF
. | TRBJ2-2 | . | TRBV2 | TGTGCCAGCACCACATACACCGGGGAGCTGTTTTTT | CASTTYTGELFF
. | TRBJ1-4 | . | TRBV28 | TGTGCCAGCAGGCCCACGGGACTCCTAGAAAAACTGTTTTTT | CASRPTGLLEKLFF
TRBD2 | TRBJ2-7 | . | TRBV18 | TGTGCCAGCTCGATTCTAAGACTAGCGGGACCCTACGAGCAGTACTTC | CASSILRLAGPYEQYF
. | TRBJ1-2 | . | TRBV6-1 | TGTGCCAGCAGTGATCGGGCACAGGGTCGGTTCGGAGGCTACACCTTC | CASSDRAQGRFGGYTF
. | TRBJ1-4 | . | TRBV10-3 | TGTGCCATCAGTGGGAGCGGTTATGTTAATGAAAAACTGTTTTTT | CAISGSGYVNEKLFF
. | TRBJ1-1 | . | TRBV19 | TGTGCCAGTAGTACCCCGGGGGTAGCGGGAACTGAAGCTTTCTTT | CASSTPGVAGTEAFF
TRBD1 | TRBJ2-5 | . | TRBV19 | TGTGCCAGTAGCACCTCACCGGGACAGCTCCAAGAGACCCAGTACTTC | CASSTSPGQLQETQYF
. | TRBJ1-2 | . | TRBV9 | TGTGCCAGCAGAGGGCAGGGATATGGCTACACCTTC | CASRGQGYGYTF
. | TRBJ1-1 | once | TRBV29-1 | TGCAGCGTTGTAGACACTCACACTGAAGCTTTCTTT | CSVVDTHTEAFF
TRBD1 | TRBJ1-4 | . | TRBV27 | TGTGCCAGCAGCTTCGGAGGAGGGGGCGTTAGGTTGCCCAATGAAAAACTGTTTTTT | CASSFGGGGVRLPNEKLFF
. | TRBJ1-2 | . | TRBV18 | TGTGCCAGCTCACTTGGTTTCAAGAGAATCGACTATGGCTACACCTTC | CASSLGFKRIDYGYTF
TRBD1 | TRBJ1-1 | once | TRBV5-4 | TGTGCCAGCACCGGACAGGGCCTACCCACTGAAGCTTTCTTT | CASTGQGLPTEAFF
TRBD1 | TRBJ2-7 | . | TRBV5-1 | TGCGCCAGCGCCGGGACAGCCTACGAGCAGTACTTC | CASAGTAYEQYF
. | TRBJ2-1 | . | TRBV7-8 | TGTGCCAGCAGCTTAGACAGCAAATACAATGAGCAGTTCTTC | CASSLDSKYNEQFF
TRBD1 | TRBJ2-7 | . | TRBV3-1/TRBV3-2 | TGTGCCAGCAACAGACAGGGGGCCTACGAGCAGTACTTC | CASNRQGAYEQYF
TRBD1 | TRBJ2-1 | . | TRBV19 | TGTGCCAGTAGTCCCGGCCGGGACAGGGTTGGCAATGAGCAGTTCTTC | CASSPGRDRVGNEQFF
TRBD1 | TRBJ1-4 | . | TRBV9 | TGTGCCAGCAGCGTAGGAGTACGGGGACAGGGTAATGAAAAACTGTTTTTT | CASSVGVRGQGNEKLFF